This T cell receptor (beta chain) was profiled in a study of blood T cell repertoires in COVID-19. Using immunoSEQ multiplex PCR, the repertoire was profiled, and TCRdb retains in-frame clones only, with some absent. The sample lists about 170,000 clones, about 83% occurring once. The CDR3 has 14 residues. Germline values: CDR1 SQVTM, CDR2 ANQGSEA. This clonotype was obtained from a woman in her seventies who had recovered from COVID-19. The chain combines TRBV29-1 with TRBJ2-7; 7 nucleotides line up with TRBD2. The sequenced sample was peripheral blood. The CDR3 nucleotides are TGCACGGCGAGCGAGGGAGCGGGGCCCTACGAGCAGTACTTC. It yields the protein CTASEGAGPYEQYF.